A selection of T cell receptor beta chains follows, all from one sample in a study of beta chain features in type 1 diabetes. The protocol was immunoSEQ multiplex PCR, while the TCRdb copy is restricted to in-frame clones and leaves out a portion. The sample contains around 340,000 clones, 20% of which appear only once. Sample: naive CD4+ T cells from blood. The receptors here all came from a young woman in good health. Each CDR3 is given without its conserved first and last residue. The order of the fields is V gene, CDR3 protein.

TRBV14 ASSHLWGPHT
TRBV7-2 ASSLGKVPGTEAF
TRBV5-1 ASSLVLAGGAETQY
TRBV28 ASSLGDNYGYT
TRBV18 ASSGTGTGANVLT
TRBV5-1 ASSRGTSGQETQY
TRBV19 ASSIARGADTQY
TRBV5-1 ASSYNRDNYGYT
TRBV7-8 ASSLPTVRGREQF
TRBV25-1 ASSEILGVNTEAF
TRBV5-6 ASRTGLAEYNEQF
TRBV7-2 ASSLGLAGGRETQY
TRBV9 ASSRTGAGGTEAF
TRBV27 ASRSGRGLSYEQY
TRBV18 ASSPEKDTQY
TRBV2 ASLYSGANVLT
TRBV5-1 ASSMTGDTGELF
TRBV5-1 ASRLTEMNTEAF
TRBV29-1 SVAFTGAGQPQH
TRBV30 AWSGRRDQPQH
TRBV4-1 ASSQGQGNVYGYT
TRBV25-1 ASSEQGHGTEAF
TRBV18 ASSPRLAGSSGANVLT
TRBV14 ASSQEGLAGYNEQF
TRBV19 ASSIPGGFSLGNEQF
TRBV9 ASSFRSGTSVSNEQF
TRBV29-1 SVSHEGGRDTEAF
TRBV6-5 ASSYKGREGSPLH
TRBV30 AWSRLGQGDTEAF
TRBV2 ASSWVTATGELF
TRBV5-1 ASSLGASGSSYEQY
TRBV7-6 ASSLAAGGLWSTDTQY
TRBV13 ASNLRRGGAGNEQY
TRBV30 AWSVNSAVYGYT
TRBV7-2 ASSPVSYNEQF
TRBV5-1 ASSPANRGLRAEAF
TRBV6-5 ASSYSQGNQPQH
TRBV30 AWTLQENTQY
TRBV18 ASSPRDRGPYEQY
TRBV15 ATSRGTGDEQF
TRBV4-1 ASSQDLDSALNYGYT
TRBV5-8 ASSGTMQGTEAF
TRBV5-6 ASSLVSGEETQY
TRBV4-3 ASSQDFGLSSYEQY
TRBV2 ASSEAGGGAAKNIQY
TRBV6-6 ASSSQAGHTEAF
TRBV14 ASSPYSGANVLT
TRBV4-2 ASSQALGGNEQF
TRBV4-3 ASSQVVQGDYGYT
TRBV5-1 ASSLSRVLHQPQH
TRBV30 AWSVGNRMAF
TRBV5-1 ASSSKTSGQETQY
TRBV6-6 ASSYWGQGTDTQY
TRBV4-3 ASSQKITFGGTDSYEQY
TRBV5-6 ASSLKGAPNTEAF
TRBV10-3 ASSPSEQETQY
TRBV7-2 ASSLIREQY